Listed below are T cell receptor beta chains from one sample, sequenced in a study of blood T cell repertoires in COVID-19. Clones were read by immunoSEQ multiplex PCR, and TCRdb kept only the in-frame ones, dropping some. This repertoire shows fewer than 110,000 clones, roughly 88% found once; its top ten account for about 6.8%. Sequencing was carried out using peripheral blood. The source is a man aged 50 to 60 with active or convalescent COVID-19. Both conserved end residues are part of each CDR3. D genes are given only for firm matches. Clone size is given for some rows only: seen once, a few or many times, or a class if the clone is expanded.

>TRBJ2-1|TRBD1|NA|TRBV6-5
TGTGCCAGCAGTTACTCGGGGACAGCCAACAATGAGCAGTTCTTC
CASSYSGTANNEQFF
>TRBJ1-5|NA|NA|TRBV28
TGTGCCAGCACGGGGGTAGATCAGCCCCAGCATTTT
CASTGVDQPQHF
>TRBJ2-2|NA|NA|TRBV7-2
TGTGCCAGCAGCTTAGGGAGGGGATACACCGGGGAGCTGTTTTTT
CASSLGRGYTGELFF
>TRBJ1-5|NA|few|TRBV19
TGTGCCAGTAGTATATTAACCTCCGGTAGCAATCAGCCCCAGCATTTT
CASSILTSGSNQPQHF
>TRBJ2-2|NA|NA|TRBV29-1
TGCAGCGTTGTTCAGGGTCCTCGAACCGGGGAGCTGTTTTTT
CSVVQGPRTGELFF
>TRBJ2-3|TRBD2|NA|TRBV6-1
TGTGCCAGCAGTGAATTTGTAGCGGGATACGATACGCAGTATTTT
CASSEFVAGYDTQYF
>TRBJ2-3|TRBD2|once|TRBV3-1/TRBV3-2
TGTGCCAGCAGCCAAGATACGACTAGCGGGAATACGCAGTATTTT
CASSQDTTSGNTQYF
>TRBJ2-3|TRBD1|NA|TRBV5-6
TGTGCCAGCAGCTTCGGGACAGGGTCACTAGCAGATACGCAGTATTTT
CASSFGTGSLADTQYF
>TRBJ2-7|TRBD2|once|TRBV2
TGTGCCAGCAGTGATTCGCTAGCGGGAGGGCAGGAGCAGTACTTC
CASSDSLAGGQEQYF
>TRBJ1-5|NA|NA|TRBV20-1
TGCAGTGCTAGTCAGGGTTTGGGTCAGCCCCAGCATTTT
CSASQGLGQPQHF
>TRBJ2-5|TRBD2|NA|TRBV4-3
TGCGCCAGCAGTCAGGGGACTAGCGGGAGAAGAGTCGAGACCCAGTACTTC
CASSQGTSGRRVETQYF
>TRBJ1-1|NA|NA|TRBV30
TGTGCCTGGATACGCAGCGCCATGAACACTGAAGCTTTCTTT
CAWIRSAMNTEAFF
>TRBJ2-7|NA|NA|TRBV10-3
TGTGCCATCAGGGACAGTTACGAGCAGTACTTC
CAIRDSYEQYF
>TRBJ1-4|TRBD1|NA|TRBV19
TGTGCCAGTAGTATGGGACAGGGAGGAGAAAAACTGTTTTTT
CASSMGQGGEKLFF
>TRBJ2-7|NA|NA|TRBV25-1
TGTGCCAGCAGGGCTAGGGTGGCAGGGGCATACGAGCAGTACTTC
CASRARVAGAYEQYF
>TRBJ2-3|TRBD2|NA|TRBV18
TGTGCCAGCTCACCAACTAATCTAGCGGGGATGCTCACAGATACGCAGTATTTT
CASSPTNLAGMLTDTQYF
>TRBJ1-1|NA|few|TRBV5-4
TGTGCCAGCGGGTACCAACGGGGGTTGAGGACTGAAGCTTTCTTT
CASGYQRGLRTEAFF
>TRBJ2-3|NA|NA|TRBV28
TGTGCCAGCAGTTCCCCGGGGGGCGCCACAGATACGCAGTATTTT
CASSSPGGATDTQYF
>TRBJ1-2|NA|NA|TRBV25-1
TGTGCCAGCAGAGGACAGTCTGTCTATGGCTACACCTTC
CASRGQSVYGYTF
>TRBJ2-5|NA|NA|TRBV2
TGTGCCAGCCCCCGCGCGGGTGCAGCGAGTAGTAAAGAGACCCAGTACTTC
CASPRAGAASSKETQYF
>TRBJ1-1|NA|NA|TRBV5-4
TGTGCCAGCAGCTTAGGGACACACACTGAAGCTTTCTTT
CASSLGTHTEAFF
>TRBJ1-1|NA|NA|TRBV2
TGTGCCAGCCTAGCTCAGGGGCTTGCTGAAGCTTTCTTT
CASLAQGLAEAFF
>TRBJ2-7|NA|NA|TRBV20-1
TGCAGTGCTAACCGGGACTCCGTCTACTTC
CSANRDSVYF
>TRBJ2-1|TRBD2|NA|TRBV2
TGTGCCAGCAGTGGACTAGCGGGAGGGTGGAGGAATGAGCAGTTCTTC
CASSGLAGGWRNEQFF
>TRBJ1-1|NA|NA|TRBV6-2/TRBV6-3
TGTGCCAGCAGTTACTCACAGGGGAACACTGAAGCTTTCTTT
CASSYSQGNTEAFF
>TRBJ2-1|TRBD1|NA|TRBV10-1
TGCGCCAGCAGTGAGTGGACAGGGGGCCGGAATGAGCAGTTCTTC
CASSEWTGGRNEQFF
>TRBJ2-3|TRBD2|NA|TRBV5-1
TGCGCCAGCAGCGGTAGCGGGAGCACAGATACGCAGTATTTT
CASSGSGSTDTQYF